Listed here is a single TCR beta chain. The sample comes from a study of shared clonotypes between healthy human individuals. Per the original methods: In the immunoSEQ data, sequences were junction-only and lacked quality scores, so filtering differed. The assay was immunoSEQ multiplex PCR, and TCRdb's table has in-frame clones only and misses some. V, J and clone size are taken as reported in that table, and D and trimming were inferred from the DNA itself. The sample lists about 1,800,000 clones, about 95% seen once, with under 1.5% in the top ten. In the naive CD8 group, cells lacked CD45RO and were positively selected for CCR7, so terminally differentiated effector memory CD45RA+ cells were left out. The source material was naive CD8+ T cells sorted from blood. This clonotype was obtained from a man aged 18 to 35 in good health.

In DNA, the CDR3 is TGTGCCAGCAGCTTAGAAGCTCTGCGGGACACCTTC. Protein: CASSLEALRDTF. The V gene is TRBV7-9, the J gene TRBJ1-2; D call uncertain. V was clipped by 1 base and J by 12 bases, with 12 bases between them. Germline CDR1 is SEHNR and CDR2 is FQNEAQ (reference sequence). This CDR3 comprises 12 residues.